A selection of T cell receptor beta chains follows, all from one sample in a study of blood T cells in healthy people across ages. TCRdb itself ran the 5' RACE reads through MiXCR, one entry per CDR3 protein. The sample shows approximately 800,000 distinct CDR3 sequences, 35% to 50% of them seen only once. The sequencing input was blood. All receptors derive from an elderly man in good health. The CDR3 runs from the conserved cysteine through the conserved F or W. A D gene is named only where the DNA matches it firmly. Expanded clones are given a class, and other clones once, few, many or no size at all.

abundance	d_gene	v_gene	j_gene	CDR3nt	CDR3aa
few	TRBD1	TRBV5-5	TRBJ2-3	TGTGCCAGCAGCGGATTCCGGACAGGTTATACAGATACGCAGTATTTT	CASSGFRTGYTDTQYF
many	TRBD1	TRBV3-1	TRBJ2-3	TGTGCCAGCAGCCTAGGGACAGGTGCAGATACGCAGTATTTT	CASSLGTGADTQYF
.	TRBD2	TRBV3-1	TRBJ2-3	TGTGCCAGCAGCCAAGGCTACCGACTAGCGGGAGCAGATACGCAGTATTTT	CASSQGYRLAGADTQYF
.	.	TRBV4-3	TRBJ2-1	TGCGCCAACAGCCAAGACGGTCGGGAGTACTACAATGAGCAGTTCTTC	CANSQDGREYYNEQFF
.	.	TRBV5-1	TRBJ1-1	TGCGCCAGCAGCCCGGACGTAGTGTCTGAAGCTTTCTTT	CASSPDVVSEAFF
.	.	TRBV15	TRBJ2-3	TGTGCCACCAGCAGAGGGAGGGCTAGCACAGATACGCAGTATTTT	CATSRGRASTDTQYF
.	TRBD2	TRBV29-1	TRBJ2-1	TGCAGCGTTGATGTTCTGTCTACGGCGGGAGGGTGGGATGAGCAGTTCTTC	CSVDVLSTAGGWDEQFF
.	TRBD2	TRBV7-2	TRBJ2-7	TGTGCCAGCAGCTCAAGTTCCGGACTAGCCTACGAGCAGTACTTC	CASSSSSGLAYEQYF
.	.	TRBV3-1	TRBJ2-1	TGTGCCAGCAGCAAAGGACTGGGCTCCTACAATGAGCAGTTCTTC	CASSKGLGSYNEQFF
.	.	TRBV18	TRBJ2-3	TGTGCCAGCTCACCACTTCGACAGACCGCAGATACGCAGTATTTT	CASSPLRQTADTQYF
.	TRBD1	TRBV3-1	TRBJ2-7	TGTGCCAGCAGCCAGACCGGGACAGGGGAAGACTACGAGCAGTACTTC	CASSQTGTGEDYEQYF
.	.	TRBV6-6	TRBJ2-3	TGTGCCAGCGCTGACGGGGGCACAGATGCGCAGTATTTT	CASADGGTDAQYF
.	TRBD1	TRBV24-1	TRBJ2-7	TGTGCCACCAGTGGGGACAGGGACTACGAGCAGTACTTC	CATSGDRDYEQYF
.	.	TRBV12-3/TRBV12-4	TRBJ2-3	TGTGCCAGCAGTTTTCGCAGCGGCGGAAGCACAGATACGCAGTATTTT	CASSFRSGGSTDTQYF
.	TRBD2	TRBV27	TRBJ2-7	TGTGCCAGCAGTTTTGGGGGAGGGCCAAGTGAGCAGTACTTC	CASSFGGGPSEQYF
.	.	TRBV4-2	TRBJ2-1	TGTGCCAGCAGCCAAGACCCGAGAGAGGGGACCCAGTTCTTC	CASSQDPREGTQFF
few	.	TRBV27	TRBJ2-5	TGTGCCAGCAGTTTTAGAGGGGTCTCCCCGATTGGGACCCAGTACTTC	CASSFRGVSPIGTQYF
once	.	TRBV29-1	TRBJ2-2	TGCAGCGCCCAGGGTACCAACACCGGGGAGCTGTTTTTT	CSAQGTNTGELFF
few	.	TRBV21-1	TRBJ2-3	TGTGCCAGCAGCAAATCCCCGGGACCCGGCACAGATACGCAGTATTTT	CASSKSPGPGTDTQYF
.	.	TRBV12-3/TRBV12-4	TRBJ2-7	TGTGCCAGCCAACAAATGGGACCCTCGACCTACAATGCGCAGTACTTC	CASQQMGPSTYNAQYF
.	.	TRBV27	TRBJ2-3	TGTGCCAGCAGTTTATCTGGGGGTCCCCGAGATACGCAGTATTTT	CASSLSGGPRDTQYF
.	TRBD2	TRBV20-1	TRBJ2-7	TGCAGTGCTAGATCCCTAGCGGTCTCCTACAATGAGCAGTACTTC	CSARSLAVSYNEQYF
.	TRBD2	TRBV7-2	TRBJ2-1	TGTGCCAGCACCGATATGGCGGGAGTCGGGAATGAGCAGTTCTTC	CASTDMAGVGNEQFF
.	TRBD2	TRBV20-1	TRBJ2-1	TGCAGTGCTGAACTAGCGGGAGCCGGGGTTGATGAGCGGTTCTTC	CSAELAGAGVDERFF
.	.	TRBV3-1	TRBJ2-7	TGTGCCAGCAGCCAAGGAGGCGGCGAGCAGTACTTC	CASSQGGGEQYF
.	TRBD2	TRBV7-9	TRBJ2-7	TGTGCCAGCAGCGAGGGACTAGCGGGTACACGCGAGCAGTACTTC	CASSEGLAGTREQYF